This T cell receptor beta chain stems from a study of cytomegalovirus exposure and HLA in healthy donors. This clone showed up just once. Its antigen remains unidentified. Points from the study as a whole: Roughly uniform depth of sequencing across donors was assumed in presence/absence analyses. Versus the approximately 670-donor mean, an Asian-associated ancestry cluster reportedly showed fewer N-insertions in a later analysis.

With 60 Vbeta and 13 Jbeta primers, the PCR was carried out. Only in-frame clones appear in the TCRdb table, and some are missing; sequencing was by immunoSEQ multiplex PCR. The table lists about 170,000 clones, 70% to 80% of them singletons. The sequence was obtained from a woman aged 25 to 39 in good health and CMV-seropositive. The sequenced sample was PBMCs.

CDR3 nucleotide sequence: TGTGCCAGCAGTTTTGGGACATGGGCCTACAATGAGCAGTTCTTC. It encodes CASSFGTWAYNEQFF. This sequence joins TRBV27 and TRBJ2-1, with a tentative D call TRBD1 (6 bases). V lost 3 bases and J 2 bases, leaving 11 bases between the germline ends. CDR1 and CDR2 from the germline V gene are MNHEY and SMNVEV (reference sequence). The CDR3 is 15 residues long.